This record looks at one T cell receptor (beta chain) sequence and its context. As yet, its antigen is unknown. This entry comes from a study of PD-1 blockade in classical Hodgkin lymphoma. Study outcomes and limitations: Those patients who began receiving nivolumab less than 1 year after ASCT had lower diversity, and they were excluded.

Method: immunoSEQ multiplex PCR; TCRdb's copy keeps in-frame clones and lacks some. The sample lists tens of thousands of clones, 70% to 90% occurring once. V lost 5 bases and J 5 bases, leaving 16 bases between the germline ends. CDR3 length: 15 residues. Germline V gives CDR1 SGHRS, CDR2 YFSETQ. As to time point: cycle 4 day 1 (C4D1), after six to seven weeks of nivolumab. With no exception, relapse followed autologous stem cell transplantation in all patients, and brentuximab vedotin exposure varied. The source was peripheral blood mononuclear cells (PBMCs), collected before the fourth cycle of nivolumab. J is TRBJ2-2 and V is TRBV5-1; a weak D match, TRBD1 (5 bases). This sequence was found in a human donor with classical Hodgkin lymphoma. CDR3 sequence reads: CASSLTSGRTGELFF. DNA of the CDR3: TGCGCCAGCAGTTTAACATCAGGGCGAACCGGGGAGCTGTTTTTT.